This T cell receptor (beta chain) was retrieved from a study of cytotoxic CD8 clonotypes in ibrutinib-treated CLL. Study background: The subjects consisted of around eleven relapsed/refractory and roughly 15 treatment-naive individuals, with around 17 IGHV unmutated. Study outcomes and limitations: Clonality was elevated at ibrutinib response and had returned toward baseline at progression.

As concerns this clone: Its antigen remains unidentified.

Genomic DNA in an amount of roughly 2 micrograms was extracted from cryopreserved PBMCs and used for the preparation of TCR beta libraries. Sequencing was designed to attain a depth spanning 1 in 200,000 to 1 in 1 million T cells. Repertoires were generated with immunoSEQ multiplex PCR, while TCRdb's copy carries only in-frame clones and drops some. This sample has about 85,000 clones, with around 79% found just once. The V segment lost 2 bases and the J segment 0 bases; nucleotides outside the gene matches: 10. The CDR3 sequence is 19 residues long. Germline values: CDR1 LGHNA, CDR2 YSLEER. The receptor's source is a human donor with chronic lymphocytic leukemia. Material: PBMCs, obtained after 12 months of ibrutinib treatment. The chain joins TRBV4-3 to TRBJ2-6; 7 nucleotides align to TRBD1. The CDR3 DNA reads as TGCGCCAGCAGCCAATATAGACAGGGAAGCCACTCTGGGGCCAACGTCCTGACTTTC. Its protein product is CASSQYRQGSHSGANVLTF.